What follows are 23 T cell receptor beta chains derived from one specimen sequenced in a study of shared clonotypes between healthy human individuals. CD45RO negativity and positive selection for CCR7 defined naive CD8 cells, a population that excluded terminally differentiated effector memory CD45RA+ cells. Profiling relied on immunoSEQ multiplex PCR, and the TCRdb table lists in-frame clones only, not all of them. The sample lists about 2 million clones; about 94% were seen once. Sequenced sample: naive CD8+ T cells sorted from blood. The receptors shown here come from a man between 18 and 29 years old in good health.

The chain joins TRBV2 to TRBJ2-7; D may match TRBD1 or TRBD2 (5 bases each). The CDR3 sequence is 15 residues long. The germline V and J ends were trimmed by 6 bases and 2 bases, with 17 bases remaining between them. Germline V CDR1 and CDR2: SNHLY, FYNNEI. CDR3 protein: CASRGPRGAAYEQYF. CDR3 nucleotides: TGTGCCAGCAGGGGGCCACGGGGCGCAGCCTACGAGCAGTACTTC.

V gene TRBV5-6 combines with J gene TRBJ2-1; D is undetermined. Germline lookup yields CDR1 SGHDT and CDR2 YYEEEE. Trimming removed 0 bases at V and 2 bases at J, with 9 bases between. The CDR3 is 15 amino acids. The CDR3 protein is CASSLELTPYNEQFF. CDR3 DNA sequence: TGTGCCAGCAGCTTGGAACTGACGCCCTACAATGAGCAGTTCTTC.

The gene calls are TRBV13 and TRBJ2-1; the match to TRBD2 covers 13 bases. Germline V CDR1 and CDR2: PRHDT, FYEKMQ (reference sequence). The junction had 4 bases not matched to a gene; V was cut back by 5 bases and J by 3 bases. CDR3 size: 16 residues. The CDR3 loop reads CASSRTSGGLYNEQFF. The CDR3, as DNA: TGTGCCAGCAGCCGGACTAGCGGGGGCCTCTACAATGAGCAGTTCTTC.

The table lists this clone with a few counts. The chain recombines TRBV4-2 with TRBJ2-5; no definite D call. Trimming removed 2 bases from V and 1 base from J, with 17 bases in between. The CDR3 loop spans 17 amino acids. CDR1 LGHNA and CDR2 YNFKEQ come from the germline V gene. The chain's CDR3 is CASSQLKVDGPQETQYF. The CDR3, as DNA: TGTGCCAGCAGCCAATTAAAAGTTGATGGACCCCAAGAGACCCAGTACTTC.

CDR3 in DNA: TGCGCCAGCAGCCAGGGGACTAGCGCTTCCCTAGACGAGCAGTACTTC. Amino acid sequence: CASSQGTSASLDEQYF. The rearrangement links TRBV4-3 to TRBJ2-7; TRBD2 aligns across 10 bases. This CDR3 is built from 16 residues. J was trimmed by 5 bases and V by 3 bases; bases with no gene match: 10. CDR1 LGHNA and CDR2 YSLEER come from the germline V gene.

The chain has TRBV5-1 and TRBJ1-6; no firm D call. V was pared by 0 bases and J by 8 bases, with 12 bases between. The CDR3 is made up of 15 amino acids. CDR1 is SGHRS and CDR2 is YFSETQ in the germline V gene. The CDR3 region has the DNA TGCGCCAGCAGCTTGGAGGCGGGCGTAGATTCACCCCTCCACTTT. Residues: CASSLEAGVDSPLHF. Full variable domain (outside the CDR3, taken from reference TRBV5-1 and TRBJ1-6): KAGVTQTPRYLIKTRGQQVTLSCSPISGHRSVSWYQQTPGQGLQFLFEYFSETQRNKGNFPGRFSGRQFSNSRSEMNVSTLELGDSALYLCASSLEAGVDSPLHFGNGTRLTVT.

This chain uses TRBV9 with TRBJ1-1; no clear D. Trimming removed 7 bases from V and 2 bases from J, with 12 bases in between. Germline V gene data show CDR1 as SGDLS and CDR2 as YYNGEE. The CDR3 runs to 13 residues. The CDR3 loop is CASGPDGNTEAFF. CDR3 sequence (DNA): TGTGCCAGCGGCCCCGACGGTAACACTGAAGCTTTCTTT.

This clone has a handful of counts. The chain combines TRBV7-3 with TRBJ2-2; D may be TRBD1 (5 bases). From germline, CDR1 is SGHTA and CDR2 FQGTGA. Trimming left V 2 bases short and J 4 bases short, with 8 bases between. CDR3 length: 14 amino acids. CDR3 bases: TGTGCCAGCAGCTTAGACAGTCGCACCGGGGAGCTGTTTTTT. Translation: CASSLDSRTGELFF.

This chain connects TRBV7-9 to TRBJ2-1; the match to TRBD2 covers 13 bases. Germline loops: CDR1 SEHNR, CDR2 FQNEAQ (reference sequence). J was trimmed by 0 bases and V by 5 bases; bases with no gene match: 7. The CDR3 is 18 amino acids. The CDR3 loop is CASSPSRTSGSSYNEQFF. The CDR3 coding sequence is TGTGCCAGCAGCCCAAGCCGGACTAGCGGGAGCTCCTACAATGAGCAGTTCTTC.

The chain uses TRBV6-6 and TRBJ2-7; 14 bases fit TRBD2. Unmatched junction bases numbered 7, after V lost 5 bases and J lost 7 bases. Germline CDR1 is MNHNY and CDR2 is SVGAGI (reference sequence). The CDR3 totals 15 residues. CDR3 protein: CASSPRLAGGVEQYF. As DNA, the CDR3 is TGTGCCAGCAGTCCCCGACTAGCGGGAGGGGTTGAGCAGTACTTC.

This clone was counted a single time. Distinct nucleotide sequences in the sample also encode this CDR3. The chain joins TRBV29-1 to TRBJ2-7; 7 bases fit TRBD2. The CDR3 has 13 residues. Germline CDR1 reads SQVTM; CDR2 reads ANQGSEA. The junction had 4 bases not matched to a gene; V was cut back by 5 bases and J by 0 bases. CDR3 region: CSVRGGSSYEQYF. The CDR3 DNA reads TGCAGCGTTCGTGGCGGGAGCTCCTACGAGCAGTACTTC.

J is TRBJ2-1 and V is TRBV5-6; D gene ambiguous. This CDR3 is built from 14 residues. Trimming removed 1 base from V and 7 bases from J, with 12 bases in between. CDR1 and CDR2 from the germline V gene are SGHDT and YYEEEE. DNA of the CDR3: TGTGCCAGCAGCTTGTTTTTGTCGGGTAATGAGCAGTTCTTC. It codes for CASSLFLSGNEQFF.

The chain combines TRBV21-1 with TRBJ2-4. TRBV21-1 is described as a pseudogene. The CDR3 spans 17 residues. CDR3 in amino acids: CASSRGDIRQGGGIQYF. CDR3 DNA sequence: TGTGCCAGCAGCCGTGGAGATATAAGACAGGGAGGGGGCATTCAGTACTTC.

J is TRBJ2-5 and V is TRBV2; D possibly corresponds to TRBD2 (5 bases). The CDR3 extends over 14 amino acids. CDR1 is SNHLY and CDR2 is FYNNEI in the germline V gene. V gave up 5 bases and J gave up 2 bases, with 12 bases separating them. CDR3 residues: CASSLLEIQETQYF. In DNA, the CDR3 is TGTGCCAGCAGTTTACTAGAGATTCAAGAGACCCAGTACTTC.

The chain joins TRBV6-1 to TRBJ1-2; D unresolved. CDR1 and CDR2 (germline): MNHNS, SASEGT. Between the trimmed V and J ends, which lost 5 bases and 3 bases, there was a span of 10 bases. CDR3 length equals 13 residues. The CDR3 here is CASSSHPYYGYTF. Here the CDR3 DNA reads TGTGCCAGCAGTTCCCACCCCTACTATGGCTACACCTTC.

The chain links TRBV10-2 to TRBJ2-7, with a weak D call TRBD1 (6 bases). Germline V lookup: CDR1 WSHSY, CDR2 SAAADI. The CDR3 consists of 13 residues. V lost 5 bases, J lost 1 base, and 9 bases lay in between. The CDR3 protein is CASSPQGSYEQYF. The CDR3 DNA reads as TGCGCCAGCAGTCCACAGGGTTCCTACGAGCAGTACTTC.

The chain joins TRBV5-6 to TRBJ2-7; no clear D. Germline V CDR1 and CDR2: SGHDT, YYEEEE. The CDR3 has 15 residues. V was trimmed by 0 bases and J by 3 bases, leaving 13 bases between them. The CDR3 protein is CASSLGNSWDYEQYF. The DNA of the CDR3 is TGTGCCAGCAGCTTGGGGAATAGCTGGGACTACGAGCAGTACTTC.

The chain couples TRBV28 to TRBJ2-5, with TRBD1 matching 7 bases. With the DNA end fitting TRBJ2-7 better, the J assignment may be wrong. The CDR3 length is 17 residues. Germline V gives CDR1 MDHEN, CDR2 SYDVKM. CDR3 DNA sequence: TGTGCCAGCAGTTTACGAACCTACAGGGGCGAAGCCTACGAGCAGTACTTC. Translated, it gives CASSLRTYRGEAYEQYF.

The chain links TRBV27 to TRBJ1-1, with D unclear. The CDR3 runs to 17 residues. V was trimmed by 5 bases and J by 3 bases, leaving 22 bases between them. CDR1 is MNHEY, CDR2 SMNVEV, per germline (reference sequence). The CDR3 DNA is TGTGCCAGCAGTCCCATCGGGCCAGGAGGCCAGGACACTGAAGCTTTCTTT. This sequence encodes CASSPIGPGGQDTEAFF.

Comments on this clone: This CDR3 is also generated by other DNA sequences in the sample. This chain links TRBV19 with TRBJ1-1; unclear D gene. CDR3 length: 13 amino acids. V lost 3 bases and J 2 bases, leaving 7 bases between the germline ends. CDR1 LNHDA and CDR2 SQIVND come from the germline V gene (reference sequence). CDR3 residues: CASSISQNTEAFF. CDR3 sequence (DNA): TGTGCCAGTAGTATCTCTCAAAACACTGAAGCTTTCTTT. Supplemented by reference TRBV19 and TRBJ1-1, the full variable domain reads DGGITQSPKYLFRKEGQNVTLSCEQNLNHDAMYWYRQDPGQGLRLIYYSQIVNDFQKGDIAEGYSVSREKKESFPLTVTSAQKNPTAFYLCASSISQNTEAFFGQGTRLTVV.

V is TRBV2 and J is TRBJ2-5, with a weak D call TRBD1 (6 bases). The CDR3 totals 14 residues. CDR1 and CDR2 (germline): SNHLY, FYNNEI. Trimming stripped 7 bases from V and 1 base from J, with 13 bases between. CDR3 in DNA: TGTGCCAGCAATCCCGGACAGAGCCAAGAGACCCAGTACTTC. It specifies CASNPGQSQETQYF.

The chain carries TRBV5-6 and TRBJ2-7; TRBD1 matches at 7 bases. CDR1 SGHDT and CDR2 YYEEEE come from the germline V gene. The J segment lost 2 bases and the V segment lost 3 bases, leaving 2 bases of the junction unmatched. The CDR3 has 13 amino acids. CDR3 coding DNA: TGTGCCAGCAGCTCGGGACAGCCCTACGAGCAGTACTTC. Its translation is CASSSGQPYEQYF.

The chain employs TRBV11-2 and TRBJ2-7, with D hard to call. Germline V lookup: CDR1 SGHAT, CDR2 FQNNGV. This CDR3 has 15 amino acids. Trimming removed 3 bases from V and 4 bases from J, with 16 bases in between. The CDR3 is CASSLPMSSEYEQYF. CDR3 sequence (DNA): TGTGCCAGCAGCTTGCCGATGTCGTCGGAGTACGAGCAGTACTTC.